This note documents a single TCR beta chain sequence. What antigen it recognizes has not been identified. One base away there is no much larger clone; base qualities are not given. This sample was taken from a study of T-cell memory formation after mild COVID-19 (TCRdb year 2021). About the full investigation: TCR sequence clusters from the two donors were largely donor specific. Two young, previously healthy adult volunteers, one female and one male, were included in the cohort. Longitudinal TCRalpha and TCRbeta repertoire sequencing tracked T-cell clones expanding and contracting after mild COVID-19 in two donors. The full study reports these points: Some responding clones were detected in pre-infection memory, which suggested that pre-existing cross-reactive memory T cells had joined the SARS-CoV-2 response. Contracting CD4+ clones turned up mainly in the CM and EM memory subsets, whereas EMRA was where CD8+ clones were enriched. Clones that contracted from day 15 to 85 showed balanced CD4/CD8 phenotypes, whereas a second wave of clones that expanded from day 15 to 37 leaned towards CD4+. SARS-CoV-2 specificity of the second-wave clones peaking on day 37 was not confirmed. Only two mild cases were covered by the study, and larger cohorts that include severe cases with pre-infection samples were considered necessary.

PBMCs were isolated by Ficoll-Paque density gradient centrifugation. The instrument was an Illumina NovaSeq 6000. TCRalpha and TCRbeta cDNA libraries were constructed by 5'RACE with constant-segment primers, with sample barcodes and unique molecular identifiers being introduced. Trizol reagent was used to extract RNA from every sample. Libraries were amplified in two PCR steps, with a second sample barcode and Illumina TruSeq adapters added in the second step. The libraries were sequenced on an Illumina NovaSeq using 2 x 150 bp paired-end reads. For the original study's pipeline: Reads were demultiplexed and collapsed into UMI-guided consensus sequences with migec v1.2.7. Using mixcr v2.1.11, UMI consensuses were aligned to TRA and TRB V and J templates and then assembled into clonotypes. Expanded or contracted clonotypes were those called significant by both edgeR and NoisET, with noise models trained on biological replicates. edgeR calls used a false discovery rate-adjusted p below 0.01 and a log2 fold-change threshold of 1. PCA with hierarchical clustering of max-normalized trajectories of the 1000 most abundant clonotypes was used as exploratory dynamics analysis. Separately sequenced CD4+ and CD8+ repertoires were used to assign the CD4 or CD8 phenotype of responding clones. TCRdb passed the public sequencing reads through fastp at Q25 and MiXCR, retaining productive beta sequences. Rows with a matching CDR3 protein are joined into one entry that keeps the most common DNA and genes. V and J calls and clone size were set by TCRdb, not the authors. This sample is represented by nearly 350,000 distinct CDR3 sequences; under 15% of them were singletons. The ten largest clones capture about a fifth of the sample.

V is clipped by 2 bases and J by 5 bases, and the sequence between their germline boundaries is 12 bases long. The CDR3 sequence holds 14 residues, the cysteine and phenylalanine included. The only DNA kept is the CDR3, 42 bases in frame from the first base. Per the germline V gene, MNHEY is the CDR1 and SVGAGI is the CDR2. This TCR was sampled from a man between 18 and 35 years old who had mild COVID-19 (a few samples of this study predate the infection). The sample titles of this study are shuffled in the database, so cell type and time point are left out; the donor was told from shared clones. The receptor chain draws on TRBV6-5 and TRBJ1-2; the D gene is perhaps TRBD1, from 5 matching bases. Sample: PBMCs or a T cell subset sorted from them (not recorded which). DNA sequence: TGTGCCAGCAGTTACGGTCAGGGTGGTTATGGCTACACCTTC. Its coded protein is CASSYGQGGYGYTF.